These 10 T cell receptor beta chains share one sample of origin, sequenced in a study of control samples from healthy donors and cancer patients. TCRdb's table, derived via immunoSEQ multiplex PCR, lists solely in-frame clones and lacks some. The table has about 180,000 clones, around 91% seen once; the top ten hold roughly 1.5%. Sequencing was carried out using blood. The origin of the receptors is a woman aged 45 to 65 in good health.

J is TRBJ1-1 and V is TRBV7-8; the D gene is possibly TRBD1 (6 bases). The V end was cut by 2 bases, the J end by 1 base, with 17 bases between. CDR1 is SGHVS and CDR2 is FQNEAQ in the germline V gene. This CDR3 is 17 amino acids long. This chain's CDR3 is CASSLSFPGHPNTEAFF. CDR3 in DNA: TGTGCCAGCAGCTTATCTTTTCCGGGACACCCGAACACTGAAGCTTTCTTT.

J is TRBJ2-7 and V is TRBV19; 8 bases map to TRBD1. From germline, CDR1 is LNHDA and CDR2 SQIVND (reference sequence). The junction had 7 bases not matched to a gene; V was cut back by 6 bases and J by 0 bases. The CDR3 is made up of 15 amino acids. As DNA, the CDR3 is TGTGCCAGTAGCGACTACGGACAGGGCTCCTACGAGCAGTACTTC. Protein sequence: CASSDYGQGSYEQYF.

The V and J genes are TRBV4-2 and TRBJ2-7; 14 bases are shared with TRBD2. The CDR3 has 15 residues. Unmatched junction bases numbered 2, after V lost 1 base and J lost 6 bases. Germline V CDR1 and CDR2: LGHNA, YNFKEQ. The CDR3 DNA reads TGTGCCAGCAGCCAAGCCGGACTAGCGGGGGGCGAGCAGTACTTC. Amino acid sequence: CASSQAGLAGGEQYF.

The chain combines TRBV10-3 with TRBJ2-1; D might be TRBD1 (6 bases). Per germline, CDR1 ENHRY and CDR2 SYGVKD. Trimming took off 5 bases at V and 9 bases at J, with 14 bases between the two ends. The CDR3 spans 13 residues. The CDR3 loop reads CAISSNRDTEQFF. DNA for the CDR3: TGTGCCATCAGTAGCAACCGGGACACTGAGCAGTTCTTC.

V gene TRBV9 combines with J gene TRBJ2-5, with no clear D. Trimming shortened V by 2 bases and J by 2 bases, and 10 bases separated the two germline ends. The CDR3 sequence is 14 residues long. CDR1 is SGDLS, CDR2 YYNGEE, per germline. CDR3 protein: CASSVNGQQETQYF. CDR3 bases: TGTGCCAGCAGCGTGAATGGCCAGCAAGAGACCCAGTACTTC.

J is TRBJ1-1 and V is TRBV20-1; D call uncertain. Germline CDR1 reads DFQATT; CDR2 reads SNEGSKA (reference sequence). Trimming cost V 4 bases and J 3 bases, with 3 bases left between them. The CDR3 consists of 10 residues. The CDR3 bases are TGCAGTGCTACCGACACTGAAGCTTTCTTT. Protein product: CSATDTEAFF.

This clone was seen a single time. The chain employs TRBV6-5 and TRBJ1-1; 7 bases align to TRBD1. The germline CDR1 and CDR2 sequences are MNHEY and SVGAGI. The CDR3 loop spans 14 amino acids. The V and J ends lost 6 bases and 2 bases, in that order; junction bases with no gene match: 6. CDR3 in amino acids: CASSSGTVNTEAFF. The DNA for the CDR3 is TGTGCCAGCAGCTCTGGGACAGTCAACACTGAAGCTTTCTTT.

This clone showed up just once. The chain employs TRBV5-5 and TRBJ1-5; no reliable D call. V was trimmed by 4 bases and J by 0 bases, leaving 11 bases between them. CDR1 SGHKS and CDR2 YYEKEE come from the germline V gene (reference sequence). This CDR3 has 15 residues. In nucleotides, the CDR3 is TGTGCCAGCAGCCTCAGTGTGTATAGCAATCAGCCCCAGCATTTT. Translating gives CASSLSVYSNQPQHF.

This clone was observed a single time. The chain carries TRBV9 and TRBJ2-3; D is possibly TRBD1 (6 bases). The V end was cut by 4 bases, the J end by 4 bases, with 10 bases between. Germline V gives CDR1 SGDLS, CDR2 YYNGEE. This CDR3 contains 13 residues. The CDR3 reads CASSPAGADTQYF. The CDR3 nucleotides are TGTGCCAGCAGCCCCGCAGGGGCAGATACGCAGTATTTT.

This clone was counted between two and nine times. The chain couples TRBV4-1 to TRBJ1-5, with 9 bases identical to TRBD1. This CDR3 is built from 16 residues. Germline values: CDR1 MGHRA, CDR2 YSYEKL. V dropped 0 bases and J dropped 11; count of bases not matched to a gene: 11. The CDR3 is CASSQEPGQGFRSQHF. DNA for the CDR3: TGCGCCAGCAGCCAAGAACCGGGACAGGGTTTTCGGTCCCAGCATTTT.